Below are 17 T cell receptor beta chains sequenced from a single sample in a study of tumor and adjacent non-tumor tissue in lung cancer. A modified ARM-PCR protocol with three rounds of nested PCR amplified TCRbeta. TCRdb re-called the multiplex PCR reads with MiXCR, one entry per CDR3 protein. The table has about 79,000 distinct CDR3 sequences, approximately 77% seen once. RNA was extracted from bulk tissue without any cell sorting. Sequencing was carried out using lung tumor tissue. The receptor set was obtained from a woman aged 35 to 49 with non-small cell lung cancer.

Points on this clonotype: At one end, the junction sequence differs from germline, possibly due to a read error. The V gene is TRBV6-5, the J gene TRBJ2-3; tentative D call: TRBD2 (5 bases). Germline-derived CDR1 and CDR2 are MNHEY and SVGAGI. This CDR3 contains 14 residues. CDR3 residues: CASSYSSSTETQYF. DNA of the CDR3: TGTGCCAGCAGTTACTCGTCTAGCACAGAAACGCAGTATTTT.

This clonotype was counted at least ten times. This chain uses TRBV28 with TRBJ2-3; 14 bases line up with TRBD2. Per the germline V gene, CDR1 is MDHEN and CDR2 is SYDVKM. Trimming at V came to 4 bases and at J to 7 bases, leaving 7 bases not matched to a gene. This CDR3 comprises 16 residues. CDR3 coding DNA: TGTGCCAGCAGTTCCAAGACTAGCGGGGGGGCAAATACGCAGTATTTT. Translating it yields CASSSKTSGGANTQYF.

As regards this clonotype: One end of the junction does not line up with germline, which may come from a read error. The genes are TRBV28 and TRBJ1-2; the D is unclear. This CDR3 comprises 13 residues. Germline CDR1 reads MDHEN; CDR2 reads SYDVKM. The CDR3 region is CASTPQTIYGYTF. CDR3 nucleotides: TGTGCCAGCACCCCACAGACTATCTATGGTTACACCTTC.

To note about this clonotype: A read error may produce the germline difference seen at one junction end. This chain uses TRBV4-2 with TRBJ1-4; D ambiguous. Germline values: CDR1 LGHNA, CDR2 YNFKEQ. The CDR3 has 16 residues. CDR3 bases: TGTGCCAGCAGCCAAGACGGCATAGCAACTAATGAAAATCTGTTTTTT. This codes for CASSQDGIATNENLFF.

For the CDR3, the DNA is TGTGCCAGCAGTCTGATACAGGGCCACGGGCAGTCCCAGCATTTT. This translates into CASSLIQGHGQSQHF. V is TRBV12-3 or TRBV12-4 and J is TRBJ1-5; tentative D call: TRBD1 (6 bases). V was clipped by 5 bases and J by 11 bases, with 22 bases between them. This CDR3 contains 15 residues.

In its sample, this clonotype is medium-sized. The chain carries TRBV11-2 and TRBJ2-7; D remains ambiguous. CDR3 length: 12 residues. Germline assignment: CDR1 SGHAT and CDR2 FQNNGV. V was shortened by 1 base and J by 4 bases, with 5 bases between the two germline ends. The CDR3 bases are TGTGCCAGCAGCTTAGTTACGTACGAGCAGTACTTC. Amino acid sequence: CASSLVTYEQYF.

As regards this clonotype: The CDR3 does not close with the conserved phenylalanine or tryptophan, likely indicating a read error. V usage is TRBV4-1 and J usage is TRBJ2-1; D ambiguous. This CDR3 comprises 16 residues. Germline lookup yields CDR1 MGHRA and CDR2 YSYEKL. CDR3 DNA: TGTACCAGCAGCCAAGATTTCTCAGGATCCTACAATGAGCAGTTCTTA. Amino acid sequence: CTSSQDFSGSYNEQFL.

The CDR3 DNA is TGTGCCAGCAACCCGAGGGGTGGTTCGAATCTTCAGTACTTC. Protein product: CASNPRGGSNLQYF. The chain couples TRBV5-4 to TRBJ2-4, with D perhaps matching TRBD1 or TRBD2 (5 bases each). The CDR3 is 14 amino acids. V dropped 6 bases and J dropped 11 bases, with 21 bases sitting between them. CDR1 is SGHNT and CDR2 is YYREEE in the germline V gene (reference sequence).

The chain recombines TRBV29-1 with TRBJ2-7, with D possibly being TRBD1 (6 bases). Trimming removed 2 bases from V and 4 bases from J, with 18 bases in between. The CDR3 is 15 amino acids. Germline CDR1 and CDR2: SQVTM and ANQGSEA. CDR3 nucleotides: TGCAGCGTTGAAAGCCGGGGCAGGGGCAAGTACGAGCAGTACTTC. The encoded protein is CSVESRGRGKYEQYF.

This sequence joins TRBV10-3 and TRBJ2-7; 9 bases align to TRBD2. V dropped 3 bases and J dropped 2; count of bases not matched to a gene: 5. The germline V gene has CDR1 ENHRY and CDR2 SYGVKD. This CDR3 region has 15 residues. The CDR3 sequence is CAISDETSGTYEQYF. CDR3 bases: TGTGCCATCAGTGATGAGACTAGCGGAACCTACGAGCAGTACTTC.

Concerning this clonotype: At one end the junction does not follow the germline gene, possibly because of a read error. The J gene is TRBJ2-5, the V gene TRBV5-1; D unclear. Germline CDR1 reads SGHRS; CDR2 reads YFSETQ. The CDR3 extends over 11 amino acids. The CDR3 DNA sequence: TGCGCCAGCAGCTTGGACGAGACCCTGTACTTC. Its translation is CASSLDETLYF.

A note on this clonotype: Sequence at one end of the junction differs from germline and may be a read error. V gene TRBV6-2 or TRBV6-3 combines with J gene TRBJ2-1; D may match TRBD1 or TRBD2 (5 bases each). The CDR3 runs 16 residues. Germline values: CDR1 MNHEY, CDR2 SVGEGT. CDR3 sequence reads: CVSSYGPGWGINEQFF. The CDR3 DNA sequence: TGTGTCAGCAGTTACGGTCCGGGGTGGGGGATTAATGAGCAGTTCTTC.

This clonotype has just a few counts. A read error may be the cause here, since a much bigger clone is one base away. This rearrangement joins TRBV6-1 to TRBJ2-3, with unresolved D. The CDR3 consists of 15 residues. The germline V gene has CDR1 MNHNS and CDR2 SASEGT. The CDR3 DNA reads as TGTGTCAGCAGTGAACGTCAAGGGAGCACAGATACGCAGTATTTT. This encodes CVSSERQGSTDTQYF.

As to this clonotype: One base away lies a much larger clone, so this may be a sequencing read error. The V and J genes are TRBV5-1 and TRBJ1-5; D is unclear. The CDR3 has 15 residues. V was cut by 1 base and J by 3 bases, with 11 bases left in between. Germline V gene sequence: CDR1 SGHRS, CDR2 YFSETQ. Here the CDR3 reads CASSLWDLPNQPQHF. The CDR3 region has the DNA TGCGCCAGCAGCTTGTGGGATCTCCCCAATCAGCCCCAGCATTTT.

By frequency in the sample, this clonotype is medium-sized. The genes are TRBV11-2 and TRBJ2-3; 10 bases map to TRBD2. V trimming: 1 base; J trimming: 5 bases; junction bases outside the gene matches: 9. The CDR3 contains 17 residues. Germline CDR1 reads SGHAT; CDR2 reads FQNNGV. The CDR3 region is CASSLVASGRVGDTQYF. The CDR3 DNA sequence: TGTGCCAGCAGCTTAGTTGCTAGCGGGAGAGTTGGAGATACGCAGTATTTT.

This clonotype was counted ten times or more. This sequence joins TRBV12-3 or TRBV12-4 and TRBJ2-5, with D perhaps TRBD1 (7 bases). This CDR3 has 15 residues. V was cut by 2 bases and J by 5 bases, with 15 bases left in between. The CDR3 DNA reads as TGTGCCAGCAGTTTAAGAGGGGGCGGGGTGGAGACCCAGTACTTC. Residues: CASSLRGGGVETQYF.

This sequence joins TRBV4-2 and TRBJ1-2; D is ambiguous. There are 17 residues in the CDR3. CDR1 is LGHNA and CDR2 is YNFKEQ in the germline V gene. V lost 10 bases to trimming and J lost 1 base, with 25 bases between them. The CDR3 here is CAISQEPATTINYGYTF. The CDR3 nucleotides are TGTGCCATCAGTCAAGAACCCGCTACAACGATTAACTATGGCTACACCTTC.